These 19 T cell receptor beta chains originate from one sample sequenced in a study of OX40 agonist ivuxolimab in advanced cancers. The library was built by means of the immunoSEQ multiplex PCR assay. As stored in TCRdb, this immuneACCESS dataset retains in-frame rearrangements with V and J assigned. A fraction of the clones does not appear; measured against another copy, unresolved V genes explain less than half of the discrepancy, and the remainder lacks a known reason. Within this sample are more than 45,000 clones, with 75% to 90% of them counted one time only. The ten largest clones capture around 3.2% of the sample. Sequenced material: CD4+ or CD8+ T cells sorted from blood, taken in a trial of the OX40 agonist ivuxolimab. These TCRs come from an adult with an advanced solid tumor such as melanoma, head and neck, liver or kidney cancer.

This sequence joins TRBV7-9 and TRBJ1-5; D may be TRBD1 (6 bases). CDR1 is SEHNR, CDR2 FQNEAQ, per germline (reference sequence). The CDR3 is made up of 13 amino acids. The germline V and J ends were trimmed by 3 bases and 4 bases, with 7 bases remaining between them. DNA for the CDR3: TGTGCCAGCAGCTTGGACAGAAATCAGCCCCAGCATTTT. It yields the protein CASSLDRNQPQHF.

CDR3 protein: CASSPRTGDYEQYF. CDR3 in DNA: TGTGCCAGCAGCCCACGGACAGGGGACTACGAGCAGTACTTC. The chain employs TRBV11-2 and TRBJ2-7; 9 bases line up with TRBD1. Looked up from germline, CDR1 is SGHAT and CDR2 is FQNNGV. The CDR3 contains 14 residues. V gave up 5 bases and J gave up 3 bases; unmatched junction bases: 5.

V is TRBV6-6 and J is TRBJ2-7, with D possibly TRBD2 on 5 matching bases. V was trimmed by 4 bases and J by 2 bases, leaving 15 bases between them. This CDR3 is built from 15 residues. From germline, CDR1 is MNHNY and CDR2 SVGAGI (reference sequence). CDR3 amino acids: CASSSTGRTTYEQYF. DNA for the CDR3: TGTGCCAGCAGTTCGACGGGGAGAACCACCTACGAGCAGTACTTC.

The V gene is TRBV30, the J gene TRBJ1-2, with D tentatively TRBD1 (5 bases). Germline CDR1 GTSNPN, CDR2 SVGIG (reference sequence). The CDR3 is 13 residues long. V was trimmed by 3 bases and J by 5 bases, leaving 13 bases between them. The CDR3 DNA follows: TGTGCCTGGAGGAGGGGACCTAGGTATGGCTACACCTTC. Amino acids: CAWRRGPRYGYTF.

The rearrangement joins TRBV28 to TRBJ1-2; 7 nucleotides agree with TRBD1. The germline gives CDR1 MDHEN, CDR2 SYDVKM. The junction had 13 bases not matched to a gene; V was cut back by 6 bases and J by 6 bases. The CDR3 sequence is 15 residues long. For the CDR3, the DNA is TGTGCCAGCAGACCCCCGGGACAGAGGAACGATGGCTACACCTTC. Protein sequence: CASRPPGQRNDGYTF.

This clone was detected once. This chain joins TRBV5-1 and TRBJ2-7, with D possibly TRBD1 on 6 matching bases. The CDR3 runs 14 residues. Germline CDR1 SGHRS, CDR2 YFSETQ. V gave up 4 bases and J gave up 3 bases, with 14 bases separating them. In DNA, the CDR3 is TGCGCCAGCAGCACGACAGGTGCTAGCTACGAGCAGTACTTC. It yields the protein CASSTTGASYEQYF. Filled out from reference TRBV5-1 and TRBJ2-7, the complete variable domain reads KAGVTQTPRYLIKTRGQQVTLSCSPISGHRSVSWYQQTPGQGLQFLFEYFSETQRNKGNFPGRFSGRQFSNSRSEMNVSTLELGDSALYLCASSTTGASYEQYFGPGTRLTVT.

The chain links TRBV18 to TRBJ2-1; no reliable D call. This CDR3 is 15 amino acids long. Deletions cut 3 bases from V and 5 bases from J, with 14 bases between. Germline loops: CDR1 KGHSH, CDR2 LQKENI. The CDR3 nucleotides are TGTGCCAGCTCACCTAAGATACTGGAAAACAATGAGCAGTTCTTC. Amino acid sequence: CASSPKILENNEQFF.

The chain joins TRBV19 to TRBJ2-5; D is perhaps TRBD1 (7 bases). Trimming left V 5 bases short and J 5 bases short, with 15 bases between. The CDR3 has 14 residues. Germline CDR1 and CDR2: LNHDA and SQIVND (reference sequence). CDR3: CASSRAAGGETQYF. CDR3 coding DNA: TGTGCCAGTAGTCGAGCGGCAGGGGGGGAGACCCAGTACTTC.

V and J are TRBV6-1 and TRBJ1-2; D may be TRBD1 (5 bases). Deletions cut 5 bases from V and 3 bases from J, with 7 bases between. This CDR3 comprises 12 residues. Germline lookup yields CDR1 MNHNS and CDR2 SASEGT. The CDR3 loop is CASSRGDYGYTF. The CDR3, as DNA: TGTGCCAGCAGTCGGGGGGACTATGGCTACACCTTC.

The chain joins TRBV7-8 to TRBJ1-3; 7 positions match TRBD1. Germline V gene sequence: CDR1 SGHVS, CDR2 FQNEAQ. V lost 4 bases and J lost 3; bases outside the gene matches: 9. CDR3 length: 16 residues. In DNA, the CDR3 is TGTGCCAGCAGCTCGTACGTGCAGGGGGATGGAAACACCATATATTTT. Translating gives CASSSYVQGDGNTIYF.

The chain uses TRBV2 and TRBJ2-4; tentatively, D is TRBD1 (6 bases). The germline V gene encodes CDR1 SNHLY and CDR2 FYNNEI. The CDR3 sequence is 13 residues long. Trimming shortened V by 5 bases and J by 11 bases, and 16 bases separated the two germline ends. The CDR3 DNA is TGTGCCAGCAGTCAGGACAGAGATGGCCTTCAGTACTTC. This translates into CASSQDRDGLQYF.

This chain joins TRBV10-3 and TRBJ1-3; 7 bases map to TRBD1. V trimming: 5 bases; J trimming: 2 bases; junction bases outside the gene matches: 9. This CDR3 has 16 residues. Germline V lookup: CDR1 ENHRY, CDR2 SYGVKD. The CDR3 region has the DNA TGTGCCATCAGTAAGCAAACAGGGGCAGCTGGAAACACCATATATTTT. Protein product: CAISKQTGAAGNTIYF.

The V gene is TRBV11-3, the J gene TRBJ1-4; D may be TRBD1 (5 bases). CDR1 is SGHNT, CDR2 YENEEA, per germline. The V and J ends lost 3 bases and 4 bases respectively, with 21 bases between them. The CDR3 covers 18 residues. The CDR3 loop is CASSFRPGGGKGNEKLFF. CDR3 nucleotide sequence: TGTGCCAGCAGCTTCCGTCCTGGGGGGGGGAAGGGTAATGAAAAACTGTTTTTT.

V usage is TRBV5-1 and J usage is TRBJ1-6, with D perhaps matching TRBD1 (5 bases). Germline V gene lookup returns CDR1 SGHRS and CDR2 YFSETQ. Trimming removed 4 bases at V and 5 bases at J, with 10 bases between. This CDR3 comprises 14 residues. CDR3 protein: CASSTGTHNSPLHF. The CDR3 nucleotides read TGCGCCAGCAGCACCGGGACTCATAATTCACCCCTCCACTTT. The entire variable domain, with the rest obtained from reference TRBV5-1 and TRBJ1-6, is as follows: KAGVTQTPRYLIKTRGQQVTLSCSPISGHRSVSWYQQTPGQGLQFLFEYFSETQRNKGNFPGRFSGRQFSNSRSEMNVSTLELGDSALYLCASSTGTHNSPLHFGNGTRLTVT.

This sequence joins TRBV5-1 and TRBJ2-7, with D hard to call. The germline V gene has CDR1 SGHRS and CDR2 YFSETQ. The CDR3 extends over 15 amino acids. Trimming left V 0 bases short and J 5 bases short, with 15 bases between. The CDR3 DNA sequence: TGCGCCAGCAGCTTGGTAACCGGGTCGGTCGACGAGCAGTACTTC. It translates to CASSLVTGSVDEQYF. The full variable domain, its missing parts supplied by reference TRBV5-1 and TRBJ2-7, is KAGVTQTPRYLIKTRGQQVTLSCSPISGHRSVSWYQQTPGQGLQFLFEYFSETQRNKGNFPGRFSGRQFSNSRSEMNVSTLELGDSALYLCASSLVTGSVDEQYFGPGTRLTVT.

DNA of the CDR3: TGTGCCAGCAGCCCAGGACAGGGGGCGCTTAACTACGAGCAGTACTTC. Translation gives CASSPGQGALNYEQYF. This rearrangement joins TRBV9 to TRBJ2-7; 11 bases match TRBD1. Germline-derived CDR1 and CDR2 are SGDLS and YYNGEE. The CDR3 totals 16 residues. The V segment lost 4 bases and the J segment 3 bases; nucleotides outside the gene matches: 9.

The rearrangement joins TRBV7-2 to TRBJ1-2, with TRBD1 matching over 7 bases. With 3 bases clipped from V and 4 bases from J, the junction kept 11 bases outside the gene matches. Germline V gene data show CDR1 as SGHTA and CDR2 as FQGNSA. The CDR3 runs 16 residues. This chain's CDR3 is CASSLAPGGWGYGYTF. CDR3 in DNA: TGTGCCAGCAGCTTGGCTCCAGGGGGGTGGGGCTATGGCTACACCTTC.

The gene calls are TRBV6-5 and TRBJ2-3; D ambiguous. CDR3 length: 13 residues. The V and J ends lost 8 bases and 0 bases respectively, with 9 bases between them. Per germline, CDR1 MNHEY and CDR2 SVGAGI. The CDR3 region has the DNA TGTGCCAGCTCCCCCGCTAGCACAGATACGCAGTATTTT. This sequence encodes CASSPASTDTQYF.

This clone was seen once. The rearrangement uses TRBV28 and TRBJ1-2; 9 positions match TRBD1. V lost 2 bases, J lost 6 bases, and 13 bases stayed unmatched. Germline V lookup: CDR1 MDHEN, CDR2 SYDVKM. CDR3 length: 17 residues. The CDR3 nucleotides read TGTGCCAGCAGTTTACCAACTACAGGGGGCGTTGGGGATGGCTACACCTTC. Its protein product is CASSLPTTGGVGDGYTF.